This T cell receptor (beta chain) stems from a study of response to subunit inactivated influenza vaccine. Whole-study findings and limits: Each seasonal influenza vaccination, the authors suggested, recruits few new T cells.

Losses at the gene ends were 7 bases for V and 1 base for J; bases not matched to a gene: 6. The germline V gene has CDR1 WSHSY and CDR2 SAAADI. The CDR3 length is 14 residues. On this clonotype itself: The target antigen is unknown.

In TCRdb, the RT-PCR reads were re-called with MiXCR into one record per CDR3 protein. The sample contains 500,000 to 600,000 distinct CDR3 sequences, around 8% of which appear only once. The source material was PBMCs from blood, sampled roughly 24 months after vaccination. This TCR was recovered from a man aged 50 to 69 who received an inactivated influenza vaccine. The genes are TRBV10-2 and TRBJ2-7, with 8 positions matching TRBD1. The CDR3 region has the DNA TGCGCCAGCACGATGGGACAGGCATCCTACGAGCAGTACTTC. Translation gives CASTMGQASYEQYF.